The source of this T cell receptor (beta chain) is a study of siplizumab effects on memory and regulatory T cells. TCR templates, around 98,000 per sample, were assayed. Using immunoSEQ multiplex PCR, the repertoire was profiled, and TCRdb retains in-frame clones only, with some absent. The data contain 99,000 or so clones, 93% of them singletons. The length of the CDR3 is 15 residues. V was trimmed by 0 bases and J by 5 bases, leaving 15 bases between them. Germline CDR1 reads SGHRS; CDR2 reads YFSETQ. Study outcomes and limitations: Naive T cells, seemingly more diverse than memory cells, seemed major alloresponse contributors.

Notes on this clone: The target antigen is unknown.

The chain combines TRBV5-1 with TRBJ2-7; D might be TRBD2 (5 bases). This TCR was recovered from a human donor in good health. Sample: Tregs sorted from blood. The CDR3 nucleotides read TGCGCCAGCAGCTTGGATGGGAGAGGCTACCACGAGCAGTACTTC. Translating it yields CASSLDGRGYHEQYF. The complete variable domain, with remaining parts taken from reference TRBV5-1 and TRBJ2-7, reads KAGVTQTPRYLIKTRGQQVTLSCSPISGHRSVSWYQQTPGQGLQFLFEYFSETQRNKGNFPGRFSGRQFSNSRSEMNVSTLELGDSALYLCASSLDGRGYHEQYFGPGTRLTVT.